A single sample gave rise to the 30 T cell receptor beta chains below, sequenced in a study of blood T cells in healthy people across ages (dated by TCRdb to about 2015). Libraries were prepared through 5' RACE. Sequencing was carried out with an Illumina HiSeq 2500. A second PCR of about 7 to 12 cycles was performed with a sample-barcoded 5' primer and a J-beta primer mix. The public reads were quality trimmed at Q25 with fastp and then assembled into clones with MiXCR by TCRdb, keeping productive beta chains. Identical CDR3 proteins give one entry, which carries the most common genes and DNA. Present in this sample are almost 1 million distinct CDR3 sequences, 51% of which were seen just once. The leading ten clones occupy about 22% of the sample. The sequenced material came from blood. The receptors stem from a woman aged 55 to 70 in good health.

The V and J genes are TRBV7-9 and TRBJ1-4; D is uncertain. V lost 5 bases and J 4 bases, leaving 11 bases between the germline ends. The CDR3 extends over 14 amino acids. Germline CDR1 SEHNR, CDR2 FQNEAQ (reference sequence). The chain's CDR3 is CASSVLAGNEKLFF. The CDR3 DNA sequence: TGTGCCAGCAGCGTACTAGCGGGTAATGAAAAACTGTTTTTT.

The chain carries TRBV28 and TRBJ1-5; a possible D gene is TRBD1 (5 bases). The CDR3 loop spans 15 amino acids. The ends were cut back, 2 bases at V and 3 bases at J, with 11 bases in the middle. CDR1 is MDHEN and CDR2 is SYDVKM in the germline V gene. CDR3 bases: TGTGCCAGCAGTTTAACTGCGACAGTCAATCAGCCCCAGCATTTT. Protein sequence: CASSLTATVNQPQHF.

This chain links TRBV30 with TRBJ2-3, with a possible D match to TRBD1 (6 bases). The CDR3 length is 14 residues. Germline V gene lookup returns CDR1 GTSNPN and CDR2 SVGIG (reference sequence). Trimming took 6 bases from V and 0 from J, leaving 13 bases between them. CDR3 sequence (DNA): TGTGCCTGCAGTCGGACAGTTAGCACAGATACGCAGTATTTT. Protein sequence: CACSRTVSTDTQYF.

The rearrangement joins TRBV5-1 to TRBJ2-7; 9 bases are shared with TRBD2. Germline V lookup: CDR1 SGHRS, CDR2 YFSETQ. V shed 4 bases and J 6 bases; nucleotides not matched to a gene: 11. There are 15 residues in the CDR3. CDR3 protein: CASSHLTSGPAEQYF. As DNA, the CDR3 is TGCGCCAGCAGCCACCTGACTAGCGGCCCCGCCGAGCAGTACTTC.

The chain couples TRBV5-1 to TRBJ2-5; 8 nucleotides agree with TRBD1. Looked up from germline, CDR1 is SGHRS and CDR2 is YFSETQ. CDR3 size: 15 residues. V shed 1 base and J 9 bases; nucleotides not matched to a gene: 11. The CDR3 DNA reads as TGCGCCAGCAGCTTGTTCCAGGGGGCACAATCGGCCCAGTACTTC. Translating gives CASSLFQGAQSAQYF.

This clonotype was seen just once. The rearrangement uses TRBV6-1 and TRBJ1-2; 10 bases map to TRBD1. Germline V gene sequence: CDR1 MNHNS, CDR2 SASEGT. V shed 5 bases and J 3 bases; nucleotides not matched to a gene: 12. The CDR3 loop spans 17 amino acids. The CDR3 coding sequence is TGTGCCAGCAGTAAGCAACCGGGACAGGGGTTGCACTATGGCTACACCTTC. The encoded protein is CASSKQPGQGLHYGYTF.

This clonotype was recorded many times. The chain joins TRBV7-2 to TRBJ2-7; 7 bases are shared with TRBD1. Trimming at V came to 4 bases and at J to 2 bases, leaving 5 bases not matched to a gene. CDR3 length: 14 residues. From germline, CDR1 is SGHTA and CDR2 FQGNSA. The CDR3 loop reads CASSSSGTAYEQYF. CDR3 DNA: TGTGCCAGCAGCTCATCCGGGACAGCCTACGAGCAGTACTTC.

V and J are TRBV10-2 and TRBJ1-1; possible D gene TRBD1, 6 bases. The ends were cut back, 9 bases at V and 0 bases at J, with 23 bases in the middle. The CDR3 consists of 17 residues. Germline V gives CDR1 WSHSY, CDR2 SAAADI. Written as DNA, the CDR3 is TGCGCCAGTCACTCAATGGGCAGGGGTATTTTGAACACTGAAGCTTTCTTT. Its protein is CASHSMGRGILNTEAFF.

The chain employs TRBV7-7 and TRBJ2-1; TRBD2 aligns across 7 bases. Looked up from germline, CDR1 is SSHAT and CDR2 is FNYEAQ (reference sequence). The CDR3 covers 14 residues. V lost 0 bases to trimming and J lost 8 bases; unmatched junction nucleotides: 4. In nucleotides, the CDR3 is TGTGCCAGCAGCTTAGCGGGAGGGCCCCATGAGCAGTTCTTC. It specifies CASSLAGGPHEQFF.

V usage is TRBV7-9 and J usage is TRBJ2-3; tentative D call: TRBD2 (5 bases). V was trimmed by 5 bases and J by 3 bases, leaving 15 bases between them. Germline V lookup: CDR1 SEHNR, CDR2 FQNEAQ (reference sequence). The CDR3 loop spans 15 amino acids. CDR3 region: CASSPKRRLTDTQYF. CDR3 coding DNA: TGTGCCAGCAGCCCAAAGAGGAGGTTAACAGATACGCAGTATTTT.

The chain combines TRBV20-1 with TRBJ2-1; 9 nucleotides agree with TRBD1. From germline, CDR1 is DFQATT and CDR2 SNEGSKA (reference sequence). Unmatched junction bases numbered 6, after V lost 6 bases and J lost 3 bases. The CDR3 loop spans 14 amino acids. The CDR3 is CSAQDRGSYNEQFF. In nucleotides, the CDR3 is TGCAGTGCCCAGGACAGGGGAAGCTACAATGAGCAGTTCTTC.

CDR3 in DNA: TGTGCCAGCAGTTACTCTTCAGACATTCAGTACTTC. As protein: CASSYSSDIQYF. The J gene is TRBJ2-4, the V gene TRBV6-6; D uncertain. Trimming took 0 bases from V and 8 from J, leaving 5 bases between them. CDR3 length: 12 residues. In germline, CDR1 is MNHNY, CDR2 SVGAGI (reference sequence).

This clonotype was counted only a few times. In DNA, the CDR3 is TGTGCCAGCAGTCCAAATTTCGGAGTAGCCTACAATGAGCAGTTCTTC. Translated, it gives CASSPNFGVAYNEQFF. The rearrangement links TRBV28 to TRBJ2-1; D not resolved. This CDR3 has 16 amino acids. In germline, CDR1 is MDHEN, CDR2 SYDVKM. Trimming removed 5 bases from V and 2 bases from J, with 16 bases in between.

This chain connects TRBV2 to TRBJ2-1, with 9 bases fitting TRBD1. This CDR3 spans 15 amino acids. CDR1 and CDR2 from the germline V gene are SNHLY and FYNNEI. Trimming took 6 bases from V and 2 from J; bases not matched to a gene: 5. The CDR3 DNA reads TGTGCCAGCAGCCCCCGGGACAGGGCCTACAATGAGCAGTTCTTC. This gives the protein CASSPRDRAYNEQFF.

The chain is built from TRBV4-2 and TRBJ2-4; no firm D call. The J call may be wrong; the DNA end is better matched by TRBJ2-5. Per the germline V gene, CDR1 is LGHNA and CDR2 is YNFKEQ. The CDR3 is 14 amino acids. CDR3 nucleotide sequence: TGTGCCAGCAGCCAAAATTACGGGCAAGAGACCCAGTACTTC. It is translated as CASSQNYGQETQYF.

The V and J genes are TRBV5-1 and TRBJ2-3; a possible D gene is TRBD2 (6 bases). Trimming cost V 0 bases and J 4 bases, with 15 bases left between them. Germline V lookup: CDR1 SGHRS, CDR2 YFSETQ. The CDR3 has 16 amino acids. The CDR3 here is CASSLVRGTISDTQYF. CDR3 in DNA: TGCGCCAGCAGCTTGGTGCGGGGCACCATTTCAGATACGCAGTATTTT. Drawing the rest from reference TRBV5-1 and TRBJ2-3, the complete variable domain is KAGVTQTPRYLIKTRGQQVTLSCSPISGHRSVSWYQQTPGQGLQFLFEYFSETQRNKGNFPGRFSGRQFSNSRSEMNVSTLELGDSALYLCASSLVRGTISDTQYFGPGTRLTVL.

This clonotype was seen many times. Germline and junction disagree at one end, which may indicate a read error. V gene TRBV7-2 combines with J gene TRBJ2-3, with 9 nucleotides matching TRBD1. The CDR3 totals 15 residues. Germline loops: CDR1 SGHTA, CDR2 FQGNSA. The CDR3 sequence: CASNLGTGYTDTQYF. The DNA for the CDR3 is TGTGCCAGCAACTTAGGGACAGGGTACACAGATACGCAGTATTTT. The full variable domain, in which reference TRBV7-2 and TRBJ2-3 provide the parts outside the CDR3, is GAGVSQSPSNKVTEKGKDVELRCDPISGHTALYWYRQSLGQGLEFLIYFQGNSAPDKSGLPSDRFSAERTGGSVSTLTIQRTQQEDSAVYLCASNLGTGYTDTQYFGPGTRLTVL.

This clonotype was seen once. The chain recombines TRBV6-2 or TRBV6-3 with TRBJ2-5, with 8 bases lining up with TRBD2. CDR1 and CDR2 from the germline V gene are MNHEY and SVGEGT. The CDR3 loop spans 22 amino acids. J lost 5 bases, V lost 2 bases, and 28 bases had no gene match. The CDR3 reads CASSYPTPKTSGYHKTTETQYF. DNA for the CDR3: TGTGCCAGCAGTTACCCGACCCCAAAAACTAGCGGCTACCACAAAACCACGGAGACCCAGTACTTC.

The chain uses TRBV4-3 and TRBJ2-3; D is possibly TRBD2 (5 bases). The CDR3 contains 15 residues. The germline V gene encodes CDR1 LGHNA and CDR2 YSLEER. V was trimmed by 4 bases and J by 2 bases, leaving 13 bases between them. CDR3 DNA sequence: TGCGCCAGCAGCCCCGGACTTATATCCACAGATACGCAGTATTTT. This sequence encodes CASSPGLISTDTQYF.

V and J are TRBV28 and TRBJ2-7, with 9 nucleotides matching TRBD2. There are 15 residues in the CDR3. Germline V gene sequence: CDR1 MDHEN, CDR2 SYDVKM. The trim removed 6 bases at V and 6 bases at J, leaving 12 bases unmatched. Here the CDR3 DNA reads TGTGCCAGCAGCAAATTTAGCGGGAGTCGGGGCGAGCAGTACTTC. Amino acid sequence: CASSKFSGSRGEQYF.

J is TRBJ1-6 and V is TRBV6-1; 7 positions agree with TRBD1. This CDR3 is built from 13 residues. Trimming took 11 bases from V and 10 from J; bases not matched to a gene: 11. In germline, CDR1 is MNHNS, CDR2 SASEGT. For the CDR3, the DNA is TGTGCCGCGCTGACAGGGATCGGATCACCCCTCCACTTT. Its protein is CAALTGIGSPLHF.

This rearrangement joins TRBV2 to TRBJ2-1; D is uncertain. The end of the DNA is better explained by TRBJ2-7, so the J call may be wrong. This CDR3 comprises 16 residues. Germline V gene sequence: CDR1 SNHLY, CDR2 FYNNEI. CDR3 sequence reads: CASSVDLNSSYNEQYF. The CDR3 nucleotides are TGTGCCAGCAGTGTCGACTTGAACTCCTCCTACAATGAGCAGTACTTC.

The chain combines TRBV27 with TRBJ2-7; maybe TRBD2 (6 bases). The J call may be incorrect, as the DNA end agrees better with TRBJ2-4. There are 13 residues in the CDR3. Germline V lookup: CDR1 MNHEY, CDR2 SMNVEV (reference sequence). DNA for the CDR3: TGTGCCAGCAGGACTGGCGGGGAAAACATTCAGTACTTC. Translating it yields CASRTGGENIQYF.

The genes are TRBV7-8 and TRBJ1-1, with unresolved D. V was pared by 5 bases and J by 1 base, with 17 bases between. The CDR3 contains 16 residues. Per the germline V gene, CDR1 is SGHVS and CDR2 is FQNEAQ. The CDR3 reads CASSPTNLWENTEAFF. The CDR3, as DNA: TGTGCCAGCAGCCCCACAAACTTGTGGGAGAACACTGAAGCTTTCTTT.

The V call is TRBV7-8, the J call TRBJ1-5; 9 bases line up with TRBD1. The V segment lost 7 bases and the J segment 2 bases; nucleotides outside the gene matches: 9. Germline loops: CDR1 SGHVS, CDR2 FQNEAQ. The CDR3 loop spans 16 amino acids. This CDR3 is CASNPGTGLGNQPQHF. Here the CDR3 DNA reads TGTGCCAGCAACCCAGGGACAGGGCTGGGCAATCAGCCCCAGCATTTT.

This clonotype has only a few counts. As DNA, the CDR3 is TGTGCCAGCAGCTTACTAACGGCCCCTGGAGCTTTCTTT. Residues: CASSLLTAPGAFF. V gene TRBV7-9 combines with J gene TRBJ1-1, with unresolved D. V lost 2 bases and J 10 bases, leaving 14 bases between the germline ends. Per the germline V gene, CDR1 is SEHNR and CDR2 is FQNEAQ (reference sequence). This CDR3 comprises 13 residues.

This clonotype was recorded a few times. The chain recombines TRBV15 with TRBJ2-7; TRBD2 is a possible D gene (5 bases). Trimming shortened V by 0 bases and J by 3 bases, and 18 bases separated the two germline ends. The germline V gene encodes CDR1 LNHNV and CDR2 YYDKDF (reference sequence). The CDR3 runs to 17 residues. CDR3 residues: CATSREPRGSPIYEQYF. CDR3 nucleotides: TGTGCCACCAGCAGAGAACCCCGGGGAAGTCCCATCTACGAGCAGTACTTC.

The chain links TRBV6-1 to TRBJ2-5; a weak D match, TRBD2 (5 bases). The CDR3 extends over 14 amino acids. Trimming removed 1 base from V and 5 bases from J, with 11 bases in between. Germline-derived CDR1 and CDR2 are MNHNS and SASEGT. The CDR3 nucleotides are TGTGCCAGCAGTGAAGACGGGGTACGGGAGACCCAGTACTTC. Its protein product is CASSEDGVRETQYF.

As regards this clonotype: Mismatch with germline at one junction end may stem from a read error. V usage is TRBV7-2 and J usage is TRBJ2-1; D is perhaps TRBD2 (6 bases). The CDR3 extends over 15 amino acids. The germline V gene has CDR1 SGHTA and CDR2 FQGNSA. CDR3 loop: CANSSDGSSYNEQFF. For the CDR3, the DNA is TGTGCCAACAGCTCAGACGGGAGCTCCTACAATGAGCAGTTCTTC.

This sequence joins TRBV5-6 and TRBJ1-5; perhaps TRBD1 as D (5 bases). In germline, CDR1 is SGHDT, CDR2 YYEEEE. CDR3 length: 14 residues. The V end was cut by 3 bases, the J end by 3 bases, with 10 bases between. The CDR3 DNA reads as TGTGCCAGCAGCTGGTGGGGGATCAATCAGCCCCAGCATTTT. It encodes CASSWWGINQPQHF.